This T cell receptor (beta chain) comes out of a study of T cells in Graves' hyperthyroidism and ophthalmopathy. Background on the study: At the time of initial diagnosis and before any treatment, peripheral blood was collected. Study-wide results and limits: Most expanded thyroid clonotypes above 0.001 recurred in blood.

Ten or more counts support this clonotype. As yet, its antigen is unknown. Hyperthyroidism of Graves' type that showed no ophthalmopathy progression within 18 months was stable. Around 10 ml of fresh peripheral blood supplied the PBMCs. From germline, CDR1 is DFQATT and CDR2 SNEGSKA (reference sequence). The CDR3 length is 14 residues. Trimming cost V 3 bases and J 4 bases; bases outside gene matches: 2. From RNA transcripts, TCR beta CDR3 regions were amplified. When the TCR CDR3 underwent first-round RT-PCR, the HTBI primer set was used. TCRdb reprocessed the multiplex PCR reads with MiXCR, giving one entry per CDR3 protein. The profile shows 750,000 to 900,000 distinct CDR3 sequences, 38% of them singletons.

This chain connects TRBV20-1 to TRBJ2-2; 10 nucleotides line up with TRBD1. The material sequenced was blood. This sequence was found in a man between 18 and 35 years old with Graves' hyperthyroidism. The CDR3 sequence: CSARGTGATGELFF. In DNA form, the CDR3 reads TGCAGTGCTAGGGGGACAGGGGCCACCGGGGAGCTGTTTTTT.